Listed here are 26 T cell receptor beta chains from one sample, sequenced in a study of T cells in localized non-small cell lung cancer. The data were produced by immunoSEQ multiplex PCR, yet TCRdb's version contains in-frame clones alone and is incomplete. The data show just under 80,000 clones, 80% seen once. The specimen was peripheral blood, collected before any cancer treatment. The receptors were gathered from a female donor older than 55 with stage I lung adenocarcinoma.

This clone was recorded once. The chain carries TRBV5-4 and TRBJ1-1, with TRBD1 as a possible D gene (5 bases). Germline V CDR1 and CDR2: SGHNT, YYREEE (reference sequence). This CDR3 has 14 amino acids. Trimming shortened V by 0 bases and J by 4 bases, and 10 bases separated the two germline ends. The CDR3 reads CASSLAGGGTEAFF. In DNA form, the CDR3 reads TGTGCCAGCAGCTTGGCGGGGGGAGGCACTGAAGCTTTCTTT. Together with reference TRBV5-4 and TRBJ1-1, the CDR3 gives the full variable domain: ETGVTQSPTHLIKTRGQQVTLRCSSQSGHNTVSWYQQALGQGPQFIFQYYREEENGRGNFPPRFSGLQFPNYSSELNVNALELDDSALYLCASSLAGGGTEAFFGQGTRLTVV.

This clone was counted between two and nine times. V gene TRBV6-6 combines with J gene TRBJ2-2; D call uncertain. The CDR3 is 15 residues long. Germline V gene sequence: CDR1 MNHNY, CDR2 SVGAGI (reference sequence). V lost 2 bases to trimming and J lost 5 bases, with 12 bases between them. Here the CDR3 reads CASSYESAATGELFF. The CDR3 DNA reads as TGTGCCAGCAGTTACGAGTCAGCCGCGACCGGGGAGCTGTTTTTT.

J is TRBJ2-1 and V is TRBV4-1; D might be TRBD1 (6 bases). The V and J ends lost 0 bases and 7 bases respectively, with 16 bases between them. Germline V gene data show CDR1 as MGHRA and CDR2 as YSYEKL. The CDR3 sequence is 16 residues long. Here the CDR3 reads CASSQERQATSNEQFF. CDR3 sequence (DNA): TGCGCCAGCAGCCAAGAGAGACAGGCGACGTCTAATGAGCAGTTCTTC.

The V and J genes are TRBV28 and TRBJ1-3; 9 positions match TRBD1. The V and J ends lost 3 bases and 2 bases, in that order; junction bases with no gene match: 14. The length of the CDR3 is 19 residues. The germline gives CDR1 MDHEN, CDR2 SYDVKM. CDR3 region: CASSFSSGWDRDPGNTIYF. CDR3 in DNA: TGTGCCAGCAGTTTTAGTAGCGGGTGGGACAGGGACCCTGGAAACACCATATATTTT. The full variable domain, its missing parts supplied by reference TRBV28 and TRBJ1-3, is DVKVTQSSRYLVKRTGEKVFLECVQDMDHENMFWYRQDPGLGLRLIYFSYDVKMKEKGDIPEGYSVSREKKERFSLILESASTNQTSMYLCASSFSSGWDRDPGNTIYFGEGSWLTVV.

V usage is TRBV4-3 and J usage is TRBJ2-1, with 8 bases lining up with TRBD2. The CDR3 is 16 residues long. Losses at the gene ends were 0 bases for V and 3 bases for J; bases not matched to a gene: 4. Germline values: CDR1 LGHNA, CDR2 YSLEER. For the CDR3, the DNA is TGCGCCAGCAGCCAAGATCTCAGCGGGAGCTACAATGAGCAGTTCTTC. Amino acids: CASSQDLSGSYNEQFF.

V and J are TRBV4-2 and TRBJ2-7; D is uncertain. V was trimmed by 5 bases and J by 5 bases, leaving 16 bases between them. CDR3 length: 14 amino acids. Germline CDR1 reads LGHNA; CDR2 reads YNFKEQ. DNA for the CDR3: TGTGCCAGCAGCTTTACTGCAGCGAAGAACGAGCAGTACTTC. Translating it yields CASSFTAAKNEQYF.

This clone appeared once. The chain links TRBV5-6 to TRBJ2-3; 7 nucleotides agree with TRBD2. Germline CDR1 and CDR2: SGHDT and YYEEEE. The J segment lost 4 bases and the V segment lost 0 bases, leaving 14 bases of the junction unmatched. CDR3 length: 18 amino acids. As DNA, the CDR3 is TGTGCCAGCAGCTTGGCGGGGGGATTGTGGGAAGCGGCAGATACGCAGTATTTT. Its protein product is CASSLAGGLWEAADTQYF.

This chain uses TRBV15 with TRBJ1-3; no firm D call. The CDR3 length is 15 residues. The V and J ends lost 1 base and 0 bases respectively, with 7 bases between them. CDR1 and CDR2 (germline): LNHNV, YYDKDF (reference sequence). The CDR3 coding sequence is TGTGCCACCAGCAGAGGAGGCACCTCTGGAAACACCATATATTTT. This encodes CATSRGGTSGNTIYF. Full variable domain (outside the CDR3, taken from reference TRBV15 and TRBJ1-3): DAMVIQNPRYQVTQFGKPVTLSCSQTLNHNVMYWYQQKSSQAPKLLFHYYDKDFNNEADTPDNFQSRRPNTSFCFLDIRSPGLGDTAMYLCATSRGGTSGNTIYFGEGSWLTVV.

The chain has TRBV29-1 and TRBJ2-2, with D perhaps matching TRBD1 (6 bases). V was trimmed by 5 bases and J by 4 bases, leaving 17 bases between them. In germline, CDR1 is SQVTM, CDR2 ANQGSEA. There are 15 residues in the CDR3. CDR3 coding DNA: TGCAGCGTTCGAGGCCAGGGGCGAGGCACCGGGGAGCTGTTTTTT. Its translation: CSVRGQGRGTGELFF.

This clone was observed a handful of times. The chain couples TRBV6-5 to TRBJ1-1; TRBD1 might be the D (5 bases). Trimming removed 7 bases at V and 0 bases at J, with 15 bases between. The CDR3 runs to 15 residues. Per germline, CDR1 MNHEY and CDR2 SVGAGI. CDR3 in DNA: TGTGCCAGCAAACGGGGCCCCCCCTTGAACACTGAAGCTTTCTTT. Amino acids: CASKRGPPLNTEAFF.

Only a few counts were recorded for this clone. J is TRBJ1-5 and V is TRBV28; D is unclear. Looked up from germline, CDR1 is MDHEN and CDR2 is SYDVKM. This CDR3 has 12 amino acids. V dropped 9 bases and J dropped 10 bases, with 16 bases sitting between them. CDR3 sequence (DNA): TGTGCCAGTAGGCTAGCCCTTCGACCCCAGCATTTT. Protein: CASRLALRPQHF.

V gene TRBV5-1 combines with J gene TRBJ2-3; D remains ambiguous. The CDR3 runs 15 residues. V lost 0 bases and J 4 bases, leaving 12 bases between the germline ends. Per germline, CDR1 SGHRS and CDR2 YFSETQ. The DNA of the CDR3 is TGCGCCAGCAGCTTGGCTCCTCAAGCTTCAGATACGCAGTATTTT. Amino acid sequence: CASSLAPQASDTQYF.

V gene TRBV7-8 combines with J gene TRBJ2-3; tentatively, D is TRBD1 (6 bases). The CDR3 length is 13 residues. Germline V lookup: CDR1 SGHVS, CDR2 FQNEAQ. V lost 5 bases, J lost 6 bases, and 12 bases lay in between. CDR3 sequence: CASSTLGGDTQYF. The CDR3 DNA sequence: TGTGCCAGCAGCACGTTAGGGGGTGATACGCAGTATTTT.

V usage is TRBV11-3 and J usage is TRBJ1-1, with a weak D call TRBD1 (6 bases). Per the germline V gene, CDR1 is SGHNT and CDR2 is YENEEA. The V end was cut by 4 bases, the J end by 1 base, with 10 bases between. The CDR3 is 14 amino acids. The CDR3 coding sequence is TGTGCCAGCAGCTCCAGGGGTCCGAACACTGAAGCTTTCTTT. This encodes CASSSRGPNTEAFF.

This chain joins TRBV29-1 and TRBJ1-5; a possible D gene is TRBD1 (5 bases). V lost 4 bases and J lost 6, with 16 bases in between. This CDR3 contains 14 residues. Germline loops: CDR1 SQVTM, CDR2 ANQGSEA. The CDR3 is CSVGDSKVGQPQHF. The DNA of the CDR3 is TGCAGCGTTGGGGACTCAAAAGTCGGTCAGCCCCAGCATTTT.

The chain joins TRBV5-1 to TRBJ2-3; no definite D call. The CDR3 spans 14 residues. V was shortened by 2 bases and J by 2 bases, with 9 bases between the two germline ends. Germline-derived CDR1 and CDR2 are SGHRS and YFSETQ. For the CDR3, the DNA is TGCGCCAGCAGCTTTGCCGGTTTCACAGATACGCAGTATTTT. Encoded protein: CASSFAGFTDTQYF.

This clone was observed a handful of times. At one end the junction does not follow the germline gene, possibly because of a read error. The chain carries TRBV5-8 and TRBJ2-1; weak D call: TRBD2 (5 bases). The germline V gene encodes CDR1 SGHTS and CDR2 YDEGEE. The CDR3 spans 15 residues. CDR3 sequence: CASSQDGRDYNEQFF. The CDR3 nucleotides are TGCGCCAGCAGCCAAGATGGACGGGACTACAATGAGCAGTTCTTC.

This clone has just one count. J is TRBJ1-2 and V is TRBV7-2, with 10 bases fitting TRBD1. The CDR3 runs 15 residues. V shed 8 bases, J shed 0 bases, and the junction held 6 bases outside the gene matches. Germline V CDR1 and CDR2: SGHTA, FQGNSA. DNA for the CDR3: TGTGCCAGCTCCCGGGACAGGGGCTCTAACTATGGCTACACCTTC. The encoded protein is CASSRDRGSNYGYTF.

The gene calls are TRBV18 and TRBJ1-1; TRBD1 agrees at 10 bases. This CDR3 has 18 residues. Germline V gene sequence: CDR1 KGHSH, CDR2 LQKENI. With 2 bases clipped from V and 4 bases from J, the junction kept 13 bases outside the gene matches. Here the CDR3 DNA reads TGTGCCAGCTCACCAACGGGACAGGGGATTGGCGAGAGCACTGAAGCTTTCTTT. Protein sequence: CASSPTGQGIGESTEAFF.

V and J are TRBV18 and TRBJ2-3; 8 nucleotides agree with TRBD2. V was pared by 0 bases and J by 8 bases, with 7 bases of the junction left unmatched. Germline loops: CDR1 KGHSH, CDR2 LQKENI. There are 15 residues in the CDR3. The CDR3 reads CASSPPAGETGTQYF. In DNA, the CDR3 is TGTGCCAGCTCACCACCAGCGGGAGAGACGGGTACGCAGTATTTT.

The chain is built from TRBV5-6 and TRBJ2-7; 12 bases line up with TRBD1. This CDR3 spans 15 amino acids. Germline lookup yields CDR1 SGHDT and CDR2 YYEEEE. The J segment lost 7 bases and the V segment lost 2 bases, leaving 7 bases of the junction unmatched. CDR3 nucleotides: TGTGCCAGCAGCTTACCGGGACAGGGGGCTGGAGAGCAGTACTTC. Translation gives CASSLPGQGAGEQYF.

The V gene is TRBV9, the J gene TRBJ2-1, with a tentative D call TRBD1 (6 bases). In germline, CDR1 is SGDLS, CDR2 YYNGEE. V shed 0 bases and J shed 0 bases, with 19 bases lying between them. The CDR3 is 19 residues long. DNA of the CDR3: TGTGCCAGCAGCGTAGAGGCCTTAGGGGGAGAAAGCTCCTACAATGAGCAGTTCTTC. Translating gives CASSVEALGGESSYNEQFF. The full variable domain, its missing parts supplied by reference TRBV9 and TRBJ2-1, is DSGVTQTPKHLITATGQRVTLRCSPRSGDLSVYWYQQSLDQGLQFLIQYYNGEERAKGNILERFSAQQFPDLHSELNLSSLELGDSALYFCASSVEALGGESSYNEQFFGPGTRLTVL.

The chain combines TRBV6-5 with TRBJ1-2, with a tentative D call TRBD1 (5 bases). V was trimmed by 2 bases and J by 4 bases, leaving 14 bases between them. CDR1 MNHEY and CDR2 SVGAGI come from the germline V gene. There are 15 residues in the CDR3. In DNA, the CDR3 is TGTGCCAGCAGTTACATGGGGGGGAGGGGCTATGGCTACACCTTC. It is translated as CASSYMGGRGYGYTF.

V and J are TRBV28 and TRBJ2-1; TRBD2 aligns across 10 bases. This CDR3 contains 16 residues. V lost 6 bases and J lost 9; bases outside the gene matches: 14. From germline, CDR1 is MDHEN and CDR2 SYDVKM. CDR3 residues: CASRNGLAGEGIEQFF. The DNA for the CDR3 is TGTGCCAGCAGGAACGGTCTAGCGGGAGAAGGAATTGAGCAGTTCTTC. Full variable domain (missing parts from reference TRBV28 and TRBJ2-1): DVKVTQSSRYLVKRTGEKVFLECVQDMDHENMFWYRQDPGLGLRLIYFSYDVKMKEKGDIPEGYSVSREKKERFSLILESASTNQTSMYLCASRNGLAGEGIEQFFGPGTRLTVL.

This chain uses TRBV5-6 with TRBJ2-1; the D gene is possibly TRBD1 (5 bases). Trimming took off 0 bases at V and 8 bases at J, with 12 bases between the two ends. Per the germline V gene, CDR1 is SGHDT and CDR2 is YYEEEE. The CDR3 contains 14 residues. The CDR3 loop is CASSLGPLGHEQFF. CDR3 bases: TGTGCCAGCAGCTTGGGGCCCCTGGGGCATGAGCAGTTCTTC.

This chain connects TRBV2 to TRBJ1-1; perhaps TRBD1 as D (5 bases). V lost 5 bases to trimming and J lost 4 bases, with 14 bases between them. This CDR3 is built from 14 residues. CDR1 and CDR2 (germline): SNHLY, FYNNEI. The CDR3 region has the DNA TGTGCCAGCAGTAAAGAGGGCAGGGCCACTGAAGCTTTCTTT. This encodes CASSKEGRATEAFF.